This T cell receptor (beta chain) was obtained from a study of molecular identifiers for immune sequencing clone quantification. This clonotype was found many times. An end of the junction does not agree with germline; a read error may underlie this. Germline V gives CDR1 SGHRS, CDR2 YFSETQ. This CDR3 is 12 amino acids long. TCRdb reprocessed the PCR reads via MiXCR and lists one record per CDR3 protein. The repertoire holds hundreds of thousands of distinct CDR3 sequences, with approximately 24% as singletons. The genes are TRBV5-1 and TRBJ2-7; no definite D call. The receptor's source is a human donor in good health. Some libraries in this study had Jurkat cell RNA spiked in. Sequencing was carried out using naive CD8+ T cells from blood, with Jurkat cell RNA spiked in. Subset described: FACS-sorted CD8+CD4-CCR7+CD45RA+ naive T cells. The CDR3 DNA sequence: TGTGCCAGCAGCCTAAGCTCCTACGAGCAGTACTTC. Protein sequence: CASSLSSYEQYF.